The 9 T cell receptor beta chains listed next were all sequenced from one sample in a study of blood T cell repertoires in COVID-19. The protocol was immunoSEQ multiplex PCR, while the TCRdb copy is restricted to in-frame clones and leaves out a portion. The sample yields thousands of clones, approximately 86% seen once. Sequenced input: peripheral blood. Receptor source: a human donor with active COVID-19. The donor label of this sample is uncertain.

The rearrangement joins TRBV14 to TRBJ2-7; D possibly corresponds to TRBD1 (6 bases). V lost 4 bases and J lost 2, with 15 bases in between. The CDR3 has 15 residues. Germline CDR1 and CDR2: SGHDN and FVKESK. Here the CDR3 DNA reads TGTGCCAGCAGCCGAGAGGGACACTTTCCCTACGAGCAGTACTTC. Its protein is CASSREGHFPYEQYF.

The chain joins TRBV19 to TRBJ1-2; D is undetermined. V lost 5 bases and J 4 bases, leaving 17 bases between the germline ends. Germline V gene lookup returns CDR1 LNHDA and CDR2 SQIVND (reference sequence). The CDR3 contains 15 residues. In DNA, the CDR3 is TGTGCCAGTAGTTACCGACTCCTGTCTATCTATGGCTACACCTTC. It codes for CASSYRLLSIYGYTF.

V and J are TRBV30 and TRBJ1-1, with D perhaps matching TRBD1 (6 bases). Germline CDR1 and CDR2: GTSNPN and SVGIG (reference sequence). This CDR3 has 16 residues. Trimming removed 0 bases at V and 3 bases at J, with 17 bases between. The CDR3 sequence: CAWSVPYRDGYTEAFF. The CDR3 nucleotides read TGTGCCTGGAGTGTACCCTACAGGGATGGGTACACTGAAGCTTTCTTT.

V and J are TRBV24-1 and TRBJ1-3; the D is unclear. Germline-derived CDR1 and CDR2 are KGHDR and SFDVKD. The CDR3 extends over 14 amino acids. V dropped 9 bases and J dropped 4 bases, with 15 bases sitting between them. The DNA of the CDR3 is TGTGCCACCGCGCGGCGGTGGGTGGGAAACACCATATATTTT. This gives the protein CATARRWVGNTIYF.

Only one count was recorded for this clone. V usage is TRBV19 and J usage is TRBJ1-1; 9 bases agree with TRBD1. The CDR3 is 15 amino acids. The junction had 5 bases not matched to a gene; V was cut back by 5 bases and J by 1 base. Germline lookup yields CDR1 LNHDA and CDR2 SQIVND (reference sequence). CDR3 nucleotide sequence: TGTGCCAGTAGTCGGGGGGACAGGGCGAACACTGAAGCTTTCTTT. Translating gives CASSRGDRANTEAFF. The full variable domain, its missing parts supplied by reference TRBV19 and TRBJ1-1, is DGGITQSPKYLFRKEGQNVTLSCEQNLNHDAMYWYRQDPGQGLRLIYYSQIVNDFQKGDIAEGYSVSREKKESFPLTVTSAQKNPTAFYLCASSRGDRANTEAFFGQGTRLTVV.

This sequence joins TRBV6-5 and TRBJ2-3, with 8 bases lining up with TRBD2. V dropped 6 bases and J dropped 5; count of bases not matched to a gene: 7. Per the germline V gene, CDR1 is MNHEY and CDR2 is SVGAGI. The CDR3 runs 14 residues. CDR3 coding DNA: TGTGCCAGCAGGGAGCTCCTAGCGGGAGATACGCAGTATTTT. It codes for CASRELLAGDTQYF.

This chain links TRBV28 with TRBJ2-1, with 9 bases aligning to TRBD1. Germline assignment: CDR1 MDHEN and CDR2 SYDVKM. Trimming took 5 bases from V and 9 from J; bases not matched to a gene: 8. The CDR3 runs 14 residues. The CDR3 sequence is CASSRTGGAGEQFF. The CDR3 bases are TGTGCCAGCAGTCGAACAGGGGGCGCGGGTGAGCAGTTCTTC.

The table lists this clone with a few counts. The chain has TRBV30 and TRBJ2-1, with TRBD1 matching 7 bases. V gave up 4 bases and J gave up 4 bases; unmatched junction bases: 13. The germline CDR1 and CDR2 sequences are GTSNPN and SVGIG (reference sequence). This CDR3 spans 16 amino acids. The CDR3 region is CAWITPGTDLYNEQFF. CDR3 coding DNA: TGTGCCTGGATTACCCCCGGGACAGACTTATACAATGAGCAGTTCTTC.

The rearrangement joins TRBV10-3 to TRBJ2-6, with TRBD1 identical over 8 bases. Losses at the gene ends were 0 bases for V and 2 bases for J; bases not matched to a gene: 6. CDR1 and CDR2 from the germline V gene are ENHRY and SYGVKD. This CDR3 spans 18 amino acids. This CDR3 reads CAISESRPDRAGANVLTF. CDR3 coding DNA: TGTGCCATCAGTGAGTCCCGGCCGGACAGGGCTGGGGCCAACGTCCTGACTTTC.